The rows below give T cell receptor beta chains drawn from one sample of a study of blood T cell repertoires in COVID-19. Produced via immunoSEQ multiplex PCR; TCRdb's table is partial and in-frame only. The sample contains about 260,000 clones, 87% of which appear only once. Sequencing used peripheral blood. The receptors stem from a woman aged 40 to 50 who had recovered from COVID-19. Each CDR3 is given with its conserved first and last residue. Each record gives: V gene, J gene, clone size, D gene, CDR3 DNA, CDR3 protein. The D gene is left open where the match is weak. Clone size, where shown, is once, few, many, or a class for clones that have expanded.

TRBV5-1,TRBJ1-1,NA,NA,TGCGCCAGCAGCATCGACAGGTCCACTGAAGCTTTCTTT,CASSIDRSTEAFF
TRBV19,TRBJ1-2,NA,NA,TGTGCCAGTAGTCGGGGAGGGGACGTTAATGGCTACACCTTC,CASSRGGDVNGYTF
TRBV6-6,TRBJ2-7,NA,NA,TGTGCCAGCAGTTACGGGCAGATCTCCTACGAGCAGTACTTC,CASSYGQISYEQYF
TRBV5-5,TRBJ2-7,NA,TRBD1,TGTGCCAGCAGCTGGACAGGCACCTCCTACGAGCAGTACTTC,CASSWTGTSYEQYF
TRBV3-1/TRBV3-2,TRBJ2-2,NA,NA,TGTGCCAGCAGCGCACAGGGTGTCGGGGAGCTGTTTTTT,CASSAQGVGELFF
TRBV7-8,TRBJ2-7,few,NA,TGTGCCAGCAGCCTCGACCAGGGGAAGCAGTACTTC,CASSLDQGKQYF
TRBV19,TRBJ2-7,once,NA,TGTGCCAGTAGTGAGGGCAGTCCCTACGAGCAGTACTTC,CASSEGSPYEQYF
TRBV9,TRBJ2-7,NA,TRBD2,TGTGCCAGCAGCGCTAGCGGGGGGCGGTACGAGCAGTACTTC,CASSASGGRYEQYF
TRBV11-2,TRBJ1-2,NA,NA,TGTGCCAGCAGTTATGGCCCGGACAGTGCCTATGGCTACACCTTC,CASSYGPDSAYGYTF
TRBV19,TRBJ1-3,few,TRBD1,TGTGCCAGTAGGGCGGGACAGGCTGGAAACACCATATATTTT,CASRAGQAGNTIYF
TRBV5-1,TRBJ2-5,NA,NA,TGCGCCAGCAGCTTGGGGCAGGGGTTAGAGACCCAGTACTTC,CASSLGQGLETQYF
TRBV2,TRBJ1-2,NA,TRBD1,TGTGCCAGCAGTGAAACAGGGGGCTATGGCTACACCTTC,CASSETGGYGYTF
TRBV5-4,TRBJ2-7,NA,TRBD2,TGTGCCAGCAGCTTGGGGCGCGGGGCGGGAGTGACGGGCGAGCAGTACTTC,CASSLGRGAGVTGEQYF
TRBV5-1,TRBJ1-2,NA,NA,TGCGCCAGCGGAGATGGGAGCTTCTTTTCCGGCTACACCTTC,CASGDGSFFSGYTF
TRBV5-8,TRBJ1-1,NA,NA,TGTGCCAGCAGCTTGCGGTCAGGGGTCACTGAAGCTTTCTTT,CASSLRSGVTEAFF
TRBV7-2,TRBJ1-5,NA,TRBD1,TGTGCCACCAATCAGGGGGACGGGGGCGGCAATCAGCCCCAGCATTTT,CATNQGDGGGNQPQHF
TRBV2,TRBJ2-3,NA,TRBD1,TGTGCCAGCTACAGGGGGACCACAGATACGCAGTATTTT,CASYRGTTDTQYF
TRBV11-1,TRBJ2-7,NA,TRBD2,TGTGCCAGCGGCCCTTTTGGGCGCGGGGGCTCCTACGAGCAGTACTTC,CASGPFGRGGSYEQYF
TRBV27,TRBJ1-1,NA,TRBD1,TGTGCCAGCAGTTCTCTGGGACAGGGCCGTGAAGCTTTCTTT,CASSSLGQGREAFF
TRBV6-5,TRBJ2-1,NA,NA,TGTGCCAGCAGCCCGACGGGACTCGGATACAATGAGCAGTTCTTC,CASSPTGLGYNEQFF
TRBV7-8,TRBJ1-5,NA,NA,TGTGCCAGCAGCTTAGCCGGTGGTCAGCCCCAGCATTTT,CASSLAGGQPQHF
TRBV25-1,TRBJ1-2,NA,NA,TGTGCCAGCAGTGACCCGACACTGCTCTATGGCTACACCTTC,CASSDPTLLYGYTF
TRBV27,TRBJ1-6,NA,TRBD1,TGTGCCAGCAGTTTATGGGGACAGGGTTCACCCCTCCACTTT,CASSLWGQGSPLHF
TRBV30,TRBJ2-6,NA,NA,TGTGCCCTAGGGGCAGGGTACTCTGGGGCCAACGTCCTGACTTTC,CALGAGYSGANVLTF
TRBV11-2,TRBJ1-1,NA,TRBD1,TGTGCCAGCAGCAGGGGACAGTACACTGAAGCTTTCTTT,CASSRGQYTEAFF
TRBV5-1,TRBJ2-1,once,TRBD1,TGCGCCAGCAGCCACGGACAGGGGGATGAGCAGTTCTTC,CASSHGQGDEQFF
TRBV5-3,TRBJ2-3,NA,NA,TGTGCCAGAAGCCCATGCCAGGGGAGCACAGATACGCAGTATTTT,CARSPCQGSTDTQYF
TRBV11-2,TRBJ2-1,few,TRBD1,TGTGCCAGCACCTATTCGGGACAGGGTTACAATGAGCAGTTCTTC,CASTYSGQGYNEQFF
TRBV18,TRBJ1-2,NA,TRBD1,TGTGCCAGCTCACCACCTTCCGGCAGGGGGTCGGATGGCTACACCTTC,CASSPPSGRGSDGYTF
TRBV6-5,TRBJ1-2,NA,NA,TGTGCCAGCAGCCCGACGGGGGTAGTCTATGGCTACACCTTC,CASSPTGVVYGYTF
TRBV20-1,TRBJ1-2,NA,NA,TGCAGTGCTAGTCCCAGTAACTATGGCTACACCTTC,CSASPSNYGYTF
TRBV7-2,TRBJ2-7,NA,TRBD2,TGTGCCAGCAGCTTTCCCCCCCCGGGAGGAGCCGAGCAGTACTTC,CASSFPPPGGAEQYF
TRBV2,TRBJ1-1,NA,TRBD1,TGTGCCAGCAGTGTCAGGGACAGAGCTTTCTTT,CASSVRDRAFF
TRBV5-1,TRBJ1-4,NA,NA,TGCGCCAGCGCCACAGGGCAGGTACCTAATGAAAAACTGTTTTTT,CASATGQVPNEKLFF
TRBV15,TRBJ1-5,NA,NA,TGTGCCACCAGCAGGGGACAAGGGCCGGTTCTTTCGGCTCAGCCCCAGCATTTT,CATSRGQGPVLSAQPQHF
TRBV5-1,TRBJ1-6,NA,TRBD1,TGCGCCAGCAGCTTCCGGACAGGGAATTCACCCCTCCACTTT,CASSFRTGNSPLHF
TRBV19,TRBJ1-4,NA,TRBD1,TGTGCCAGTAGTCCCGGTTCAGGGGGCTTAAATGAAAAACTGTTTTTT,CASSPGSGGLNEKLFF
TRBV29-1,TRBJ1-1,few,NA,TGCAGCGTCACAGGCGGTTTGATGACTGAAGCTTTCTTT,CSVTGGLMTEAFF
TRBV25-1,TRBJ1-2,NA,NA,TGTGCCAGCAGTGATCTAAGGGGTGGTGGCTACACCTTC,CASSDLRGGGYTF
TRBV6-2/TRBV6-3,TRBJ1-6,NA,NA,TGTGCCAGCAGTGACCCCCACAGGAACAATTCACCCCTCCACTTT,CASSDPHRNNSPLHF
TRBV28,TRBJ1-5,NA,TRBD1,TGTGCCAGCAGGACAGACAGGGGTACTTTCCAAGGCAATCAGCCCCAGCATTTT,CASRTDRGTFQGNQPQHF
TRBV5-1,TRBJ2-7,NA,TRBD1,TGCGCCAGCAGCTTTACAGGGGGTAGCTACGAGCAGTACTTC,CASSFTGGSYEQYF
TRBV5-6,TRBJ2-7,NA,NA,TGTGCCAGCAGCTTGATGACAGGAGCCCCCTACGAGCAGTACTTC,CASSLMTGAPYEQYF
TRBV6-2/TRBV6-3,TRBJ2-5,NA,NA,TGTGCCAGCAGTTATTCCAGGGCCGCGTGGGAGACCCAGTACTTC,CASSYSRAAWETQYF
TRBV12-5,TRBJ2-7,NA,NA,TGTGCTAGTGGTTTGTGGCAGAAAGCCTACGAGCAGTACTTC,CASGLWQKAYEQYF
TRBV7-6,TRBJ2-3,NA,TRBD2,TGTGCCAGCAGCCCGGGTGGGGGGGGTACAGATACGCAGTATTTT,CASSPGGGGTDTQYF
TRBV30,TRBJ1-4,NA,TRBD1,TGTGCCTGGAGTGTACGGGACAGGGGAGATAATGAAAAACTGTTTTTT,CAWSVRDRGDNEKLFF
TRBV5-6,TRBJ2-2,NA,NA,TGTGCCAGCAGCTTCCGCGGGGAGCTGTTTTTT,CASSFRGELFF
TRBV6-5,TRBJ1-1,NA,TRBD1,TGTGCCAGCAGTTCTCCCGGGACAGGGGTGGGTACTGAAGCTTTCTTT,CASSSPGTGVGTEAFF
TRBV7-9,TRBJ1-2,once,NA,TGTGCCAGCAGCGTCAGGGGCTCCGGCGGCTATGGCTACACCTTC,CASSVRGSGGYGYTF
TRBV11-2,TRBJ2-1,NA,NA,TGTGCCAGCGCGAGGACAGAAACAAATGAGCAGTTCTTC,CASARTETNEQFF
TRBV3-1/TRBV3-2,TRBJ2-7,few,NA,TGTGCCAGCAGCCAACAGGGGGGCCACTACGAGCAGTACTTC,CASSQQGGHYEQYF
TRBV18,TRBJ1-2,NA,NA,TGTGCCAGCTCCAGAGAGGATGGCTATGGCTACACCTTC,CASSREDGYGYTF
TRBV7-2,TRBJ2-7,NA,TRBD1,TGTGCCAGCAGCGTTAACAGGGGCGGCGAGCAGTACTTC,CASSVNRGGEQYF
TRBV5-8,TRBJ1-1,NA,NA,TGTGCCAGCAGATCCCGACAGGCCGGTGCTGAAGCTTTCTTT,CASRSRQAGAEAFF
TRBV7-9,TRBJ1-1,few,NA,TGTGCCAGCAGCCCACACGTCGCGAACACTGAAGCTTTCTTT,CASSPHVANTEAFF
TRBV15,TRBJ2-3,NA,TRBD1,TGTGCCACCAGCAATGCAGGGACAGTCCCCCCAGATACGCAGTATTTT,CATSNAGTVPPDTQYF
TRBV6-5,TRBJ1-1,NA,TRBD1,TGTGCCAGCAGTTCTTTCAGGGGGAGGACTGAAGCTTTCTTT,CASSSFRGRTEAFF
TRBV5-1,TRBJ1-1,NA,NA,TGCGCCAGCAGCTTGGGTCAGGGCAGGGGAACGGACACTGAAGCTTTCTTT,CASSLGQGRGTDTEAFF
TRBV30,TRBJ1-5,NA,NA,TGTGCCTGGAACACAAATCACAATCAGCCCCAGCATTTT,CAWNTNHNQPQHF